What follows are 9 T cell receptor beta chains derived from one specimen sequenced in a study of T cell repertoires in cytomegalovirus infection. These receptors' targets are unknown. TCRdb analysed the reads with MiXCR anew, one entry per CDR3 protein. The table has some 220,000 distinct CDR3 sequences, roughly 34% seen once; the top ten hold 55% to 60%. The sequencing used CD8+ T cells from cultured PBMCs, collected from culture after CMV antigen stimulation. Receptors were obtained from a human donor in good health (CMV status not recorded). Some clones in this sample may be carry-over from other donors' samples.

This clonotype occurred a few times. The V call is TRBV29-1, the J call TRBJ1-1; D perhaps matches TRBD1 (6 bases). V shed 7 bases and J shed 3 bases, with 21 bases lying between them. The germline gives CDR1 SQVTM, CDR2 ANQGSEA. The CDR3 extends over 15 amino acids. CDR3 amino acids: CSASPSGGRYTEAFF. The CDR3 DNA is TGCAGCGCTTCGCCCTCGGGGGGCCGGTACACTGAAGCTTTCTTT.

This chain connects TRBV12-3 or TRBV12-4 to TRBJ1-1; 7 bases align to TRBD1. CDR3 length equals 14 residues. Trimming cost V 6 bases and J 1 base; bases outside gene matches: 5. In nucleotides, the CDR3 is TGTGCCAGCAGAGAGGGGGCCTCGAACACTGAAGCTTTCTTT. Its translation is CASREGASNTEAFF.

This clonotype occurred a few times. CDR3 DNA: TGTGCCAGCAGTTTCCGTGGGTCCGGGGCAGGGGAGCAGTACTTC. Encoded protein: CASSFRGSGAGEQYF. This chain uses TRBV12-3 or TRBV12-4 with TRBJ2-7; D may correspond to TRBD1 or TRBD2 (5 bases each). V gave up 3 bases and J gave up 7 bases, with 19 bases separating them. The CDR3 contains 15 residues.

This chain connects TRBV11-2 to TRBJ2-5; no clear D. The CDR3 loop spans 13 amino acids. Germline-derived CDR1 and CDR2 are SGHAT and FQNNGV. V was pared by 1 base and J by 5 bases, with 8 bases between. The DNA of the CDR3 is TGTGCCAGCAGCTTAGTGGGGTCGGAGACCCAGTACTTC. Translating it yields CASSLVGSETQYF. Based on the CDR3 plus reference TRBV11-2 and TRBJ2-5, the full variable domain is EAGVAQSPRYKIIEKRQSVAFWCNPISGHATLYWYQQILGQGPKLLIQFQNNGVVDDSQLPKDRFSAERLKGVDSTLKIQPAKLEDSAVYLCASSLVGSETQYFGPGTRLLVL.

Comments on this clonotype: This sequence may be a read error, since a much larger clone differs from it by one base. The rearrangement joins TRBV7-8 to TRBJ2-1; the D is unclear. CDR3 length: 14 amino acids. V was cut by 0 bases and J by 5 bases, with 8 bases left in between. Germline CDR1 is SGHVS and CDR2 is FQNEAQ. In DNA, the CDR3 is TGTGCCAGCAGCTTAGCGTTCGCGGACAATGAGCAGTTCTTC. Its protein is CASSLAFADNEQFF.

The V and J genes are TRBV10-3 and TRBJ1-3, with a possible D match to TRBD1 (6 bases). Germline-derived CDR1 and CDR2 are ENHRY and SYGVKD. The CDR3 covers 14 residues. V dropped 10 bases and J dropped 4 bases, with 17 bases sitting between them. The CDR3 sequence: CATYPQGKGNTIYF. CDR3 coding DNA: TGTGCCACATATCCACAGGGAAAGGGAAACACCATATATTTT.

V and J are TRBV6-6 and TRBJ1-6, with 8 bases identical to TRBD1. This CDR3 region has 14 residues. V lost 6 bases, J lost 7 bases, and 5 bases stayed unmatched. From germline, CDR1 is MNHNY and CDR2 SVGAGI (reference sequence). The CDR3 nucleotides are TGTGCCAGCAGCTATACAGGGGGGAATTCACCCCTCCACTTT. This encodes CASSYTGGNSPLHF.

This sequence joins TRBV7-6 and TRBJ2-3; D gene unclear. Germline CDR1 and CDR2: SGHVS and FNYEAQ. V was cut by 6 bases and J by 7 bases, with 11 bases left in between. CDR3 length: 12 amino acids. The CDR3 DNA follows: TGTGCCAGCAGTTCATCTCCCTATACGCAGTATTTT. It yields the protein CASSSSPYTQYF.

This sequence joins TRBV27 and TRBJ1-5; TRBD1 is a possible D gene (5 bases). V was trimmed by 7 bases and J by 3 bases, leaving 10 bases between them. From germline, CDR1 is MNHEY and CDR2 SMNVEV (reference sequence). This CDR3 spans 13 amino acids. In DNA form, the CDR3 reads TGTGCCAGCACCCAGGGATACAATCAGCCCCAGCATTTT. Its translation: CASTQGYNQPQHF.